One sample yielded the 18 T cell receptor beta chains listed below, sequenced in a study of blood T cell repertoires in COVID-19. Some clones are missing from TCRdb's copy, which holds only in-frame ones; the method was immunoSEQ multiplex PCR. In the table there are 150,000 to 200,000 clones, under 85% of which are singletons. The material sequenced was peripheral blood. These receptors were collected from a woman in her 70s with COVID-19, enrolled during active disease.

The CDR3 bases are TGTGCCAGCAGCTCACAACTAGTGTTGGATACGCAGTATTTT. Residues: CASSSQLVLDTQYF. V gene TRBV11-2 combines with J gene TRBJ2-3, with D tentatively TRBD2 (5 bases). This CDR3 has 14 residues. The V gene lost 4 bases and the J gene lost 6 bases, with 14 bases spanning the gap. Germline loops: CDR1 SGHAT, CDR2 FQNNGV.

The chain joins TRBV6-6 to TRBJ1-3; 8 positions match TRBD1. This CDR3 contains 16 residues. CDR1 and CDR2 (germline): MNHNY, SVGAGI (reference sequence). With V trimmed by 0 bases and J by 4 bases, 5 bases remained unmatched. The CDR3 DNA sequence: TGTGCCAGCAGTTACTCGGACAGGGTGGGAGGAAACACCATATATTTT. Its translation: CASSYSDRVGGNTIYF.

This clone occurred many times. Other DNA sequences in the same sample also yield this CDR3. The chain combines TRBV10-1 with TRBJ1-6; 9 bases map to TRBD1. CDR3 length: 14 residues. The germline gives CDR1 WNHNN, CDR2 SYGVQD (reference sequence). The V segment lost 3 bases and the J segment 7 bases; nucleotides outside the gene matches: 1. The CDR3 reads CASSDGTGNSPLHF. CDR3 coding DNA: TGCGCCAGCAGTGACGGGACAGGGAATTCACCCCTCCACTTT.

V usage is TRBV27 and J usage is TRBJ2-5, with 9 bases fitting TRBD1. The CDR3 contains 14 residues. The V gene end was trimmed by 8 bases and the J gene end by 4 bases; junction bases not matched to a gene: 8. The germline V gene has CDR1 MNHEY and CDR2 SMNVEV (reference sequence). CDR3 region: CASGGTGLAETQYF. The DNA for the CDR3 is TGTGCCAGCGGCGGGACAGGGCTAGCAGAGACCCAGTACTTC.

On this clone: The same CDR3 can be traced to other DNA sequences in this sample. The rearrangement links TRBV5-1 to TRBJ1-4; 9 nucleotides match TRBD1. CDR1 is SGHRS, CDR2 YFSETQ, per germline. J gave up 8 bases and V 0 bases, and 8 bases lay outside the gene matches. The CDR3 length is 16 residues. The CDR3 DNA reads TGCGCCAGCAGCTTGGCCATGGGACAGGGTGGCGAAAAACTGTTTTTT. This sequence encodes CASSLAMGQGGEKLFF.

This chain connects TRBV18 to TRBJ2-5; 7 bases are a match to TRBD1. Germline V gives CDR1 KGHSH, CDR2 LQKENI. J lost 1 base, V lost 2 bases, and 7 bases had no gene match. The CDR3 is 16 amino acids. CDR3 sequence reads: CASSPETGFRQETQYF. The DNA for the CDR3 is TGTGCCAGCTCACCAGAGACAGGGTTCCGCCAAGAGACCCAGTACTTC.

The V and J genes are TRBV10-2 and TRBJ1-5; unclear D gene. This CDR3 has 13 residues. The V gene lost 2 bases and the J gene lost 1 base, with 3 bases spanning the gap. CDR1 and CDR2 from the germline V gene are WSHSY and SAAADI. CDR3 sequence: CASSEQSNQPQHF. DNA of the CDR3: TGCGCCAGCAGTGAGCAGAGCAATCAGCCCCAGCATTTT.

V is TRBV24-1 and J is TRBJ2-1; 8 bases are a match to TRBD2. The CDR3 consists of 17 residues. The V gene's germline CDR1 is KGHDR and CDR2 SFDVKD. Germline trimming cut 4 bases from V and 1 base from J; bases unmatched to any gene: 8. The CDR3 protein is CATSDFGGLGSYNEQFF. CDR3 in DNA: TGTGCCACCAGTGACTTTGGGGGACTAGGGTCCTACAATGAGCAGTTCTTC.

This chain joins TRBV3-1 (or the pseudogene TRBV3-2) and TRBJ2-2; D call uncertain. V dropped 0 bases and J dropped 6 bases, with 8 bases sitting between them. Per germline, CDR1 LGHDT and CDR2 YNNKEL (reference sequence). The CDR3 covers 14 residues. CDR3 sequence: CASSQEVRAGELFF. CDR3 coding DNA: TGTGCCAGCAGCCAAGAAGTACGCGCCGGGGAGCTGTTTTTT.

This clone was observed once. J is TRBJ1-2 and V is TRBV27; TRBD1 might be the D (5 bases). This CDR3 has 15 residues. CDR1 and CDR2 (germline): MNHEY, SMNVEV (reference sequence). V dropped 5 bases and J dropped 4 bases, with 17 bases sitting between them. The CDR3 reads CASSHRPSRGYGYTF. The CDR3, as DNA: TGTGCCAGCAGTCACCGCCCGAGTAGGGGCTATGGCTACACCTTC.

The chain employs TRBV12-5 and TRBJ2-1; 12 bases are shared with TRBD2. Germline CDR1 reads LGHNT; CDR2 reads FRNRAP. V trimming: 3 bases; J trimming: 6 bases; junction bases outside the gene matches: 6. The CDR3 extends over 16 amino acids. CDR3 sequence reads: CASGFNMGLAGNEQFF. The CDR3 DNA reads TGTGCTAGTGGTTTCAATATGGGACTAGCGGGCAATGAGCAGTTCTTC.

The V call is TRBV11-1, the J call TRBJ2-1; D is possibly TRBD2 (5 bases). This CDR3 has 15 residues. In germline, CDR1 is SGHAT, CDR2 FQDESV (reference sequence). The germline V and J ends were trimmed by 1 base and 5 bases, with 12 bases remaining between them. This chain's CDR3 is CASSLEASRNNEQFF. In DNA, the CDR3 is TGTGCCAGCAGCTTAGAGGCTAGCCGGAACAATGAGCAGTTCTTC.

The rearrangement joins TRBV18 to TRBJ2-1, with 14 bases that match TRBD2. With V trimmed by 5 bases and J by 6 bases, 3 bases remained unmatched. Germline V gene sequence: CDR1 KGHSH, CDR2 LQKENI. The CDR3 sequence is 15 residues long. CDR3 bases: TGTGCCAGCTCATCGGGACTAGCGGGAGCCAATGAGCAGTTCTTC. Its protein is CASSSGLAGANEQFF.

The chain joins TRBV10-2 to TRBJ2-1; D remains unclear. V was pared by 5 bases and J by 8 bases, with 16 bases between. Germline assignment: CDR1 WSHSY and CDR2 SAAADI. CDR3 size: 14 residues. The CDR3 loop reads CASSTGQRRYEQFF. In DNA, the CDR3 is TGCGCCAGCAGTACTGGCCAGCGACGATATGAGCAGTTCTTC.

The chain employs TRBV19 and TRBJ2-3; 8 bases are a match to TRBD2. CDR1 is LNHDA, CDR2 SQIVND, per germline (reference sequence). This CDR3 comprises 13 residues. The V segment lost 9 bases and the J segment 1 base; nucleotides outside the gene matches: 3. The CDR3, as DNA: TGTGCCAGCAAGCGGGAGCGCACAGATACGCAGTATTTT. Its translation: CASKRERTDTQYF.

This chain connects TRBV30 to TRBJ1-1; 7 bases agree with TRBD1. The CDR3 is 15 residues long. The V gene's germline CDR1 is GTSNPN and CDR2 SVGIG (reference sequence). V shed 1 base, J shed 1 base, and the junction held 6 bases outside the gene matches. Written as DNA, the CDR3 is TGTGCCTGGAGTGAGGGGACAGTCCCGAACACTGAAGCTTTCTTT. It codes for CAWSEGTVPNTEAFF.

This chain uses TRBV7-2 with TRBJ2-1, with 7 bases fitting TRBD1. Trimming at V came to 5 bases and at J to 0 bases, leaving 4 bases not matched to a gene. The length of the CDR3 is 15 residues. The germline V gene has CDR1 SGHTA and CDR2 FQGNSA. CDR3 amino acids: CASSRGQSSYNEQFF. The CDR3, as DNA: TGTGCCAGCAGCAGGGGACAGAGCTCCTACAATGAGCAGTTCTTC. Full variable domain (missing parts from reference TRBV7-2 and TRBJ2-1): GAGVSQSPSNKVTEKGKDVELRCDPISGHTALYWYRQSLGQGLEFLIYFQGNSAPDKSGLPSDRFSAERTGGSVSTLTIQRTQQEDSAVYLCASSRGQSSYNEQFFGPGTRLTVL.

The chain carries TRBV2 and TRBJ1-2; tentatively, D is TRBD1 (5 bases). The V end was cut by 0 bases, the J end by 4 bases, with 12 bases between. The V gene's germline CDR1 is SNHLY and CDR2 FYNNEI. This CDR3 contains 15 residues. This CDR3 reads CASSEARGGSYGYTF. The CDR3, as DNA: TGTGCCAGCAGTGAAGCAAGGGGCGGCAGCTATGGCTACACCTTC.